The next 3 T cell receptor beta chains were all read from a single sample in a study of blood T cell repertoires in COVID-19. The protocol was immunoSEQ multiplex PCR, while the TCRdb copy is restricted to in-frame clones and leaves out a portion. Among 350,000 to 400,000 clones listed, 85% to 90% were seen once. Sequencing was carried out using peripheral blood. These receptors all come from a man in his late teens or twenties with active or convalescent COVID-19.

The CDR3 loop reads CASREGGTDTQYF. CDR3 DNA: TGTGCCAGCCGGGAGGGTGGCACAGATACGCAGTATTTT. The chain employs TRBV6-5 and TRBJ2-3, with 8 bases lining up with TRBD2. The J segment lost 1 base and the V segment lost 8 bases, leaving 2 bases of the junction unmatched. This CDR3 contains 13 residues. Germline V gene data show CDR1 as MNHEY and CDR2 as SVGAGI.

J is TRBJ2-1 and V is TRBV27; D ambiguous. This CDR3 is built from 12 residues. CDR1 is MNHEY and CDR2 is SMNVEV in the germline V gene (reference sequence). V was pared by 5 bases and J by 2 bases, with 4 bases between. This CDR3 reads CASSETYNEQFF. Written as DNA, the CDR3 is TGTGCCAGCAGTGAGACCTACAATGAGCAGTTCTTC.

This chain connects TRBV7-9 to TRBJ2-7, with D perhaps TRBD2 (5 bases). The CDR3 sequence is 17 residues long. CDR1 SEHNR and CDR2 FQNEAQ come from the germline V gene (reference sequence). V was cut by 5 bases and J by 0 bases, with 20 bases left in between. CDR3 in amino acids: CASSPGLRAESSYEQYF. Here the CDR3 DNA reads TGTGCCAGCAGCCCCGGGTTGAGGGCGGAAAGCTCCTACGAGCAGTACTTC.